The sequence of this T cell receptor beta chain was determined in a study of CD8+CD57+ T cells in acquired aplastic anemia. Study summary: Roughly 3 ug was the average amount of DNA from sorted CD4+ and CD8+ cells. Study-wide results and caveats: Significant differences in CD8+ Simpson's diversity were not observed between patients and controls. Patients and controls shared about 30 CD8+ CDR3 sequences.

There are 15 residues in the CDR3. Germline V CDR1 and CDR2: DFQATT, SNEGSKA (reference sequence). V lost 2 bases, J lost 2 bases, and 3 bases stayed unmatched. By flow cytometry, patients selected for sequencing had shown an expansion of CD8+CD57+ cells. No patient had been given any therapy when blood was sampled. This clonotype was observed at least ten times. Its antigen remains unidentified. The TCR beta profiling, which covered VDJ combination and CDR3 sequence, was carried out using genomic DNA as the template. TCRdb re-analysed the reads in MiXCR, keeping a single row per CDR3 protein. This table has hundreds of thousands of distinct CDR3 sequences, under 40% appearing once.

The sequence was obtained from a human donor with aplastic anemia. Material for sequencing was sorted CD4+, CD8+, or CD8+CD57+ T cells (not recorded which) from PBMCs. V and J are TRBV20-1 and TRBJ1-2, with TRBD1 matching over 12 bases. The DNA for the CDR3 is TGCAGTGCTAGACCGGGACAGGGGGCGAACTATGGCTACACCTTC. This codes for CSARPGQGANYGYTF.